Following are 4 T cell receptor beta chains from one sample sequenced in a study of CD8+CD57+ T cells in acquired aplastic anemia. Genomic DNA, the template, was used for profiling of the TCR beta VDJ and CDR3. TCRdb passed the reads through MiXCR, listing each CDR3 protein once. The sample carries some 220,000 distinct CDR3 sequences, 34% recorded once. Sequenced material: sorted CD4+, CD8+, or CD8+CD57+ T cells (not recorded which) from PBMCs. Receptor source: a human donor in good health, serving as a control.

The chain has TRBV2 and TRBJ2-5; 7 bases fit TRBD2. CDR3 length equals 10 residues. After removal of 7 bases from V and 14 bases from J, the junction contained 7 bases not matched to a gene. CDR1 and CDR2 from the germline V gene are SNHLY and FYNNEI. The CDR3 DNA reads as TGTGCCAGCAAGTCGGGACTATCATACTTC. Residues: CASKSGLSYF. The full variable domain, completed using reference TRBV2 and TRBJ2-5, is EPEVTQTPSHQVTQMGQEVILRCVPISNHLYFYWYRQILGQKVEFLVSFYNNEISEKSEIFDDQFSVERPDGSNFTLKIRSTKLEDSAMYFCASKSGLSYFGPGTRLLVL.

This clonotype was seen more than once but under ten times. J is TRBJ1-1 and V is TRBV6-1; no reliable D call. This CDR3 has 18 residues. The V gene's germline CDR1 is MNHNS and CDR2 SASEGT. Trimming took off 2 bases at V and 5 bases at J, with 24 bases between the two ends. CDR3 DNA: TGTGCCAGCAGTGAACCCAAGGCAGCCAAAGACGGGTGGACTGAAGCTTTCTTT. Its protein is CASSEPKAAKDGWTEAFF.

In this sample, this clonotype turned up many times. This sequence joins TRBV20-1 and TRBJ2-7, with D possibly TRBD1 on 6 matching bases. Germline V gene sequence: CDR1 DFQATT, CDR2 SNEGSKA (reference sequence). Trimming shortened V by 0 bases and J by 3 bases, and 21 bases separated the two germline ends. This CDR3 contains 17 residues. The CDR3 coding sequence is TGCAGTGCTAGAGATCGGGTAGGACAGCCCAGCGTCTACGAGCAGTACTTC. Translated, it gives CSARDRVGQPSVYEQYF.

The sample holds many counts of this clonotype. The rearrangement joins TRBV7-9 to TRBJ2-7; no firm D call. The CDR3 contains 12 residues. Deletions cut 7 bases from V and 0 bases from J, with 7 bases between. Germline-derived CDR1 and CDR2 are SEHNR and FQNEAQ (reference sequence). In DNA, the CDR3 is TGTGCCAGCACCTTCCTCTCCTACGAGCAGTACTTC. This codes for CASTFLSYEQYF.